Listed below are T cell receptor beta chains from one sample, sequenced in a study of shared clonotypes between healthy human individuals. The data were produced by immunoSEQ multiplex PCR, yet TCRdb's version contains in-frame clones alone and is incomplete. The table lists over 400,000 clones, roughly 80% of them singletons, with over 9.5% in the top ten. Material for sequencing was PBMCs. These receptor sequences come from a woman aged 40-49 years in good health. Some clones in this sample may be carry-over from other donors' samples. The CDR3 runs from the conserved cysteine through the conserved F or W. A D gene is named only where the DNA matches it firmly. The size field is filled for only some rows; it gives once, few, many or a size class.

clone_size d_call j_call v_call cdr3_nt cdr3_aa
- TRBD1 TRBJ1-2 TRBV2 TGTGCCAGCATGGGACAGGGGGCAGGATATGGCTACACCTTC CASMGQGAGYGYTF
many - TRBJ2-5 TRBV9 TGTGCCAGCAGCGGGCAGGGACGGCCCTTCCAAGAGACCCAGTACTTC CASSGQGRPFQETQYF
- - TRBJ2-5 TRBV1 TGCACTCCTTCTATTGGGAGCGGGAGAGAGACCCAGTACTTC CTPSIGSGRETQYF
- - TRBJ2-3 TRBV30 TGTGCCTGGACGGCTATCACAGATACGCAGTATTTT CAWTAITDTQYF
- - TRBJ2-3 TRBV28 TGTGCCAGCAGCCAACCCTTCGGGCGGGATACGCAGTATTTT CASSQPFGRDTQYF
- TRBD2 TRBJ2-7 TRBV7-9 TGTGCCAGCAGCTCGTTGGGGACTAGCGGGAGAGCATCGTACGAGCAGTACTTC CASSSLGTSGRASYEQYF
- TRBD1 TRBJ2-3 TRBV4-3 TGCGCCAGCAGCCAGAGAACTACCGGGACAGGGAACACAGATACGCAGTATTTT CASSQRTTGTGNTDTQYF
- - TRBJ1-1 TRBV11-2 TGTGCCAGCAGCTTAGTACGGGGCACTGAAGCTTTCTTT CASSLVRGTEAFF
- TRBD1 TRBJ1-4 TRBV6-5 TGTGCCAGCAAACAGGGGGCGGCTAATGAAAAACTGTTTTTT CASKQGAANEKLFF
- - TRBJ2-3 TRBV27 TGTGCCAGCAGTTTAATGGGACTTAGCACAGATACGCAGTATTTT CASSLMGLSTDTQYF
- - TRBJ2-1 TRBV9 TGTGCCAGCAGCGTAGTTCCCGGGGGTGACAATGAGCAGTTCTTC CASSVVPGGDNEQFF
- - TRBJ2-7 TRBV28 TGTGCCAGCACGGATAGCGTAACCTACGAGCAGTACTTC CASTDSVTYEQYF
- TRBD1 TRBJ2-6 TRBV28 TGTGCCAGCTGCCCCCGGGACAGGGAGTTCTCTGGGGCCAACGTCCTGACTTTC CASCPRDREFSGANVLTF
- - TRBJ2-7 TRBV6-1 TGTGCCAGCAGTGAAGACGGGGCATGGTCCGTGCAGTACTTC CASSEDGAWSVQYF
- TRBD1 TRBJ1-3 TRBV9 TGTGCCAGCAGCGCGGGGACAGACTCTGGAAACACCATATATTTT CASSAGTDSGNTIYF
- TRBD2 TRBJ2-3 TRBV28 TGTGCCAGCAGTTTGGTTGCGGGAGGCACAGATACGCAGTATTTT CASSLVAGGTDTQYF
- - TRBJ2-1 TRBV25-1 TGTGCCAGCAGTTTATGGGGGGTTAACAATGAGCAGTTCTTC CASSLWGVNNEQFF
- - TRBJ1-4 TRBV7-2 TGTGCCAGCAGCTTAGGGGGATTGCGGGAAAAACTGTTTTTT CASSLGGLREKLFF
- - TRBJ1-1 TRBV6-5 TGTGCCAGCAGTTCCGAGAGATACGACACTGAAGCTTTCTTT CASSSERYDTEAFF
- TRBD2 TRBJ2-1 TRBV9 TGTGCCAGCAGCCGCCAAGCGGGAAGCGACAATGAGCAGTTCTTC CASSRQAGSDNEQFF
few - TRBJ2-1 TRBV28 TGTGCCAGCAGTTTCCCCCCGGGGGCAGGCTCCTACAATGAGCAGTTCTTC CASSFPPGAGSYNEQFF
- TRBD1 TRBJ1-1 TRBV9 TGTGCCAGCAGCCCACATACCGGGACAGGGGGTACTCTCGGTGAAGCTTTCTTT CASSPHTGTGGTLGEAFF
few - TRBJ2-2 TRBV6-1 TGTGCCAGCAGTGTTGACAGCGCGAACACCGGGGAGCTGTTTTTT CASSVDSANTGELFF
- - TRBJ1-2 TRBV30 TGTGCCTGGGGGAGGGGCTATGGCTACACCTTC CAWGRGYGYTF
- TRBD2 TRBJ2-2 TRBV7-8 TGTGCCAGCAGCTTAGCACTAGCGCTAAACACCGGGGAGCTGTTTTTT CASSLALALNTGELFF
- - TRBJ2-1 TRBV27 TGTGCCAGCAGTTTACTAGGAGGTGAGCAGTTCTTC CASSLLGGEQFF
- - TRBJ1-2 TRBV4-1 TGCGCCAGCAGCATAGGGACCGAGTATGGCTACACCTTC CASSIGTEYGYTF
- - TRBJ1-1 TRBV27 TGTGCCAGCAGTTTACGGGGTGACACTGAAGCTTTCTTT CASSLRGDTEAFF
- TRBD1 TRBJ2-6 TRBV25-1 TGTGCCAGCAGTTCGGCAGGGGGCTACTCTGGGGCCAACGTCCTGACTTTC CASSSAGGYSGANVLTF
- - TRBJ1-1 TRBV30 TGTGCCTGGAGGGGGGTGGCAGCTGAAGCCTTCTTT CAWRGVAAEAFF
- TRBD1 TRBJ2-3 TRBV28 TGTGCCAGCAGTTTGCCCCAGACAGGGGCAGATACGCAGTATTTT CASSLPQTGADTQYF
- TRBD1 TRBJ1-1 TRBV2 TGTGCCAGCAGTGAGACAGGGCTGAACACTGAAGCTTTCTTT CASSETGLNTEAFF
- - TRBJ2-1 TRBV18 TGTGCCAGCTCACCACGGGGGTCGTGGGACAATGAGCAGTTCTTC CASSPRGSWDNEQFF
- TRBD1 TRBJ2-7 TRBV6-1 TGTGCCAGCAGTGACCTGGGGACAGGGAGCTCCTACGAGCAGTACTTC CASSDLGTGSSYEQYF
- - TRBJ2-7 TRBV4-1 TGCGCCAGCAGCCAAGATTGGGACCCAGGGGCCTACGAGCAGTACTTC CASSQDWDPGAYEQYF
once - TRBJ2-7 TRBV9 TGTGCCAGCAGCGTAGCGCCGAGCTCCTACGAGCAGTACTTC CASSVAPSSYEQYF
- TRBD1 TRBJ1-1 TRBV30 TGTGCCTGGACTTTCCCCTCACAGGGGGCGGACACTGAAGCTTTCTTT CAWTFPSQGADTEAFF
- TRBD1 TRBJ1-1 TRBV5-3 TGTGCCAGAAGCCCCCGGACAGGCATGAACACTGAAGCTTTCTTT CARSPRTGMNTEAFF
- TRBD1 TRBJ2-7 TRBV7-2 TGTGCCAGCAGCTTGGGACAGGGGGCCGCCTACGAGCAGTACTTC CASSLGQGAAYEQYF
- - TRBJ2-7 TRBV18 TGTGCCAGCTCACAACTAGGCCACGAGCAGTACTTC CASSQLGHEQYF
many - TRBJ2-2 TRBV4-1 TGCGCCAGCAGCCAGCTAGTTTTCCAGAACACCGGGGAGCTGTTTTTT CASSQLVFQNTGELFF
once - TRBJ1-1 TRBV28 TGTGCCAGCAGTTTATTCAGCCCAAGGTCCGCTGAAGCTTTCTTT CASSLFSPRSAEAFF
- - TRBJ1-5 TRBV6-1 TGTGCCAGCAGTGTTTTGGGGCAGCCCCAGCATTTT CASSVLGQPQHF
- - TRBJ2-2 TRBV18 TGTGCCAGCTCACCACCGTGGAGGGGGCCTAACACCGGGGAGCTGTTTTTT CASSPPWRGPNTGELFF
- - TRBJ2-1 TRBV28 TGTGCCAGCAGTTTACCGGGAGAACGAGAGCAGTTCTTC CASSLPGEREQFF
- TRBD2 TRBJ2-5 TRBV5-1 TGCGCCAGCAGCTTGGACGGGAGGACTCTAGGCGGAGAGACCCAGTACTTC CASSLDGRTLGGETQYF
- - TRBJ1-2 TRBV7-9 TGTGCCAGCACCTACTCAAGCCCGGACAGCCCCTATGGCTACACCTTC CASTYSSPDSPYGYTF
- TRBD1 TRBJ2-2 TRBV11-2 TGTGCCAGCAGCCACAGACAGGGATTTACCGGGGAGCTGTTTTTT CASSHRQGFTGELFF
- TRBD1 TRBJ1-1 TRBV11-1 TGTGCCAGCAGCCCCAACCCCGGACAGGGTACTGAAGCTTTCTTT CASSPNPGQGTEAFF
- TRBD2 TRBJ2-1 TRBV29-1 TGCAGCGTCCGTGGAAGTAGCGGGAACAATGAGCAGTTCTTC CSVRGSSGNNEQFF
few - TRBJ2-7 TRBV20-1 TGCAGTGCTAGAATGGACTTAGAGCAGTACTTC CSARMDLEQYF
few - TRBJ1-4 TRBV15 TGTGCCACCAGCAGAGATCGACAAAATAATGAAAAACTGTTTTTT CATSRDRQNNEKLFF
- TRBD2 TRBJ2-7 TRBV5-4 TGTGCCAGCAGCCAACGGACTAGCGGGGTATACGAGCAGTACTTC CASSQRTSGVYEQYF
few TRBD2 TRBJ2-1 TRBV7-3 TGTGCCAGCAGCGACTTAGCGGGAGGGTACAATGAGCAGTTCTTC CASSDLAGGYNEQFF
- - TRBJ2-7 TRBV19 TGTGCCAGTAGTATCCGGGACCTGCCCTACGAGCAGTACTTC CASSIRDLPYEQYF
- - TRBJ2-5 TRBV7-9 TGTGCCAGCAGCTTACTGGGCCCCCTGGTGACCCAGTACTTC CASSLLGPLVTQYF